The entry that follows covers one TCR beta chain sequence. CDR3 length: 17 amino acids. Trimming removed 2 bases at V and 5 bases at J, with 19 bases between. Germline V lookup: CDR1 SEHNR, CDR2 FQNEAQ (reference sequence). This record comes from a study of blood T cell repertoires in COVID-19. Libraries were prepared by immunoSEQ multiplex PCR; TCRdb keeps only in-frame clonotypes and omits some of them. This sample has 150,000 to 250,000 clones, with 75% to 85% found just once. Sequenced: PBMCs or T cells enriched from blood (not recorded which). The rearrangement links TRBV7-9 to TRBJ2-1, with D tentatively TRBD2 (6 bases). This TCR was recovered from a man aged 35 to 55 who had recovered from COVID-19. CDR3 DNA: TGTGCCAGCAGCTTATACCCCCCGAGCGGGCCCAACAATGAGCAGTTCTTC. The encoded protein is CASSLYPPSGPNNEQFF.